The entry that follows covers one T cell receptor (beta chain) sequence. The sample is drawn from a study of blood T cell repertoires in COVID-19. Across the study: Samples taken during acute and convalescent COVID-19 were collected in the United States, Italy and Spain. Sources were T cells, B-cell-depleted T cells, or PBMCs; the material itself was cDNA or gDNA.

The ends were cut back, 6 bases at V and 5 bases at J, with 14 bases in the middle. Germline V gene sequence: CDR1 LNHDA, CDR2 SQIVND (reference sequence). This CDR3 has 14 amino acids. Patients at the Seattle site were enrolled during active infection and followed longitudinally. As originally analysed: Amplified reference gene primers provided the basis for estimating nucleated cell counts. Profiling relied on immunoSEQ multiplex PCR, and the TCRdb table lists in-frame clones only, not all of them. Clone size and V and J calls were adopted from that table, with D and trimming inferred from the DNA. The data hold about 52,000 clones, with 70% to 85% observed a single time.

V usage is TRBV19 and J usage is TRBJ1-5, with a tentative D call TRBD1 (5 bases). The sequencing sample was made of peripheral blood. This receptor was identified in an elderly man with COVID-19, enrolled during active disease. CDR3 amino acids: CASRARGGDQPQHF. As DNA, the CDR3 is TGTGCCAGTAGAGCCCGGGGGGGGGATCAGCCCCAGCATTTT.